This paragraph covers one TCR beta chain sequence. The sample comes from a study of identical twins. TCRdb ran MiXCR on the 5' RACE reads and lists one entry per CDR3 protein. The sample includes 220,000 or so distinct CDR3 sequences, roughly 7% of them seen just once. J lost 4 bases, V lost 3 bases, and 9 bases had no gene match. Germline CDR1 and CDR2: SNHLY and FYNNEI. The CDR3 extends over 16 amino acids. This same sample was also taken into another study, of yellow fever vaccine responses in identical twins.

This TCR was recovered from a woman younger than 30 in good health. The sample comprised memory (CD45RO+) T cells sorted from blood. This rearrangement joins TRBV2 to TRBJ2-1, with 7 positions matching TRBD2. This CDR3 is CASSDFTASGYNEQFF. CDR3 DNA sequence: TGTGCCAGCAGTGATTTTACGGCTAGCGGATACAATGAGCAGTTCTTC.